The 3 T cell receptor beta chains given below trace back to one sample, sequenced in a study of blood T cell repertoires in COVID-19. TCRdb keeps only in-frame clones here, not all; method: immunoSEQ multiplex PCR. The sample contains around 220,000 clones, roughly 88% of which appear only once. Material: PBMCs or T cells enriched from blood (not recorded which). The receptors shown here come from a woman aged 45-59 years with acute COVID-19.

This chain connects TRBV19 to TRBJ1-5, with 7 bases identical to TRBD1. The length of the CDR3 is 13 residues. The V gene's germline CDR1 is LNHDA and CDR2 SQIVND (reference sequence). The V and J ends lost 8 bases and 6 bases, in that order; junction bases with no gene match: 7. CDR3 protein: CASGDRDSQPQHF. CDR3 DNA sequence: TGTGCCAGTGGGGACAGAGATTCTCAGCCCCAGCATTTT.

This rearrangement joins TRBV5-4 to TRBJ1-2; 10 bases match TRBD1. This CDR3 comprises 14 residues. Unmatched junction bases numbered 3, after V lost 4 bases and J lost 3 bases. Germline values: CDR1 SGHNT, CDR2 YYREEE (reference sequence). CDR3 region: CASSPTGGYYGYTF. CDR3 bases: TGTGCCAGCAGCCCGACAGGGGGCTACTATGGCTACACCTTC.

This clone was seen a single time. The chain employs TRBV29-1 and TRBJ2-7; maybe TRBD2 (6 bases). The germline V and J ends were trimmed by 7 bases and 0 bases, with 13 bases remaining between them. The CDR3 totals 13 residues. Germline V gene data show CDR1 as SQVTM and CDR2 as ANQGSEA. The CDR3 DNA is TGCAGCGCCCGATCCGGGAGCTCCTACGAGCAGTACTTC. The encoded protein is CSARSGSSYEQYF.